One sample yielded the 25 T cell receptor beta chains listed below, sequenced in a study of control samples from healthy donors and cancer patients. Profiling relied on immunoSEQ multiplex PCR, and the TCRdb table lists in-frame clones only, not all of them. This table has 250,000 to 300,000 clones, approximately 80% appearing once. Sequencing was carried out using PBMCs. Every receptor here comes from a woman aged 55-69 years with lung cancer.

The chain carries TRBV12-3 or TRBV12-4 and TRBJ1-5; D may be TRBD1 (5 bases). Between the trimmed V and J ends, which lost 0 bases and 5 bases, there was a span of 5 bases. The CDR3 consists of 13 residues. The CDR3 DNA sequence: TGTGCCAGCAGTTTAGCAGGGGATCAGCCCCAGCATTTT. Translation: CASSLAGDQPQHF.

V gene TRBV2 combines with J gene TRBJ1-2, with TRBD1 matching over 7 bases. The CDR3 covers 14 residues. Germline CDR1 SNHLY, CDR2 FYNNEI. The V segment lost 5 bases and the J segment 0 bases; nucleotides outside the gene matches: 3. The CDR3 nucleotides are TGTGCCAGCAGTTTCCAGGGGGCTAACTATGGCTACACCTTC. This gives the protein CASSFQGANYGYTF.

This chain uses TRBV2 with TRBJ2-3; 11 bases match TRBD1. With 9 bases clipped from V and 6 bases from J, the junction kept 2 bases outside the gene matches. The germline gives CDR1 SNHLY, CDR2 FYNNEI. The CDR3 consists of 12 residues. CDR3 residues: CASRDRGDTQYF. CDR3 nucleotides: TGTGCCAGTCGGGACAGGGGGGATACGCAGTATTTT.

Only a few counts were recorded for this clone. The chain carries TRBV5-1 and TRBJ2-1; 8 nucleotides line up with TRBD2. V dropped 0 bases and J dropped 8; count of bases not matched to a gene: 13. Per the germline V gene, CDR1 is SGHRS and CDR2 is YFSETQ. There are 17 residues in the CDR3. CDR3 bases: TGCGCCAGCAGCTTGGGAGTAATGGCGGGAGGAGGCGATGAGCAGTTCTTC. Encoded protein: CASSLGVMAGGGDEQFF.

The CDR3 sequence: CASSLTSGTGSLDEQFF. In DNA form, the CDR3 reads TGTGCCAGCAGCCTAACCTCCGGGACAGGGTCCCTCGATGAGCAGTTCTTC. The chain combines TRBV11-2 with TRBJ2-1; 9 bases align to TRBD1. Germline CDR1 reads SGHAT; CDR2 reads FQNNGV. The CDR3 sequence is 17 residues long. Losses at the gene ends were 5 bases for V and 8 bases for J; bases not matched to a gene: 16.

V usage is TRBV6-5 and J usage is TRBJ2-7; 7 bases map to TRBD2. V trimming: 3 bases; J trimming: 2 bases; junction bases outside the gene matches: 7. The CDR3 length is 15 residues. Germline CDR1 and CDR2: MNHEY and SVGAGI. The chain's CDR3 is CASSYSRRETYEQYF. DNA of the CDR3: TGTGCCAGCAGTTATTCCCGGCGGGAGACCTACGAGCAGTACTTC.

The V and J genes are TRBV11-3 and TRBJ2-1; D may be TRBD1 (5 bases). This CDR3 spans 15 amino acids. CDR1 SGHNT and CDR2 YENEEA come from the germline V gene. Trimming took 0 bases from V and 6 from J, leaving 12 bases between them. In DNA form, the CDR3 reads TGTGCCAGCAGCTTAGAAGGAACAGGAAGCAATGAGCAGTTCTTC. It translates to CASSLEGTGSNEQFF.

CDR3 sequence: CASSVSLAGVEQYF. The CDR3 region has the DNA TGTGCCAGCAGTGTGAGTCTAGCGGGAGTAGAGCAGTACTTC. The genes are TRBV2 and TRBJ2-7; TRBD2 matches 10 bases. The CDR3 is 14 amino acids. V lost 4 bases and J lost 7; bases outside the gene matches: 7. Germline CDR1 reads SNHLY; CDR2 reads FYNNEI.

The genes are TRBV28 and TRBJ2-7; D may be TRBD2 (6 bases). The ends were cut back, 4 bases at V and 6 bases at J, with 13 bases in the middle. CDR1 MDHEN and CDR2 SYDVKM come from the germline V gene. There are 13 residues in the CDR3. CDR3 residues: CASSSGTQPEQYF. CDR3 bases: TGTGCCAGCAGTTCCGGGACTCAACCCGAGCAGTACTTC.

The CDR3, as DNA: TGTGCCAGCAGCCCGATGGGGGGTGGTCAGCCCCAGCATTTT. This codes for CASSPMGGGQPQHF. V usage is TRBV28 and J usage is TRBJ1-5; D might be TRBD1 (5 bases). V lost 6 bases and J 6 bases, leaving 15 bases between the germline ends. Germline V gene sequence: CDR1 MDHEN, CDR2 SYDVKM. The length of the CDR3 is 14 residues.

As concerns this clone: This CDR3 is also generated by other DNA sequences in the sample. The chain carries TRBV28 and TRBJ1-1; D not certain. This CDR3 region has 13 residues. V dropped 7 bases and J dropped 0 bases, with 9 bases sitting between them. Germline V gives CDR1 MDHEN, CDR2 SYDVKM. CDR3 sequence (DNA): TGTGCCAGCATTGGCAGCCTGAACACTGAAGCTTTCTTT. Translating it yields CASIGSLNTEAFF. The full variable domain, with the rest looked up from reference TRBV28 and TRBJ1-1, is DVKVTQSSRYLVKRTGEKVFLECVQDMDHENMFWYRQDPGLGLRLIYFSYDVKMKEKGDIPEGYSVSREKKERFSLILESASTNQTSMYLCASIGSLNTEAFFGQGTRLTVV.

This clone has a single count. The chain links TRBV4-2 to TRBJ2-3; D possibly corresponds to TRBD1 (5 bases). With 0 bases removed from V and 0 bases from J, the gap between germline ends came to 10 bases. CDR1 and CDR2 from the germline V gene are LGHNA and YNFKEQ. This CDR3 has 16 residues. The CDR3 region has the DNA TGTGCCAGCAGCCAAGACATCTGGGGCAGCACAGATACGCAGTATTTT. This sequence encodes CASSQDIWGSTDTQYF.

This chain links TRBV10-2 with TRBJ2-2; D is unresolved. Per the germline V gene, CDR1 is WSHSY and CDR2 is SAAADI. V lost 7 bases and J 7 bases, leaving 13 bases between the germline ends. This CDR3 region has 13 residues. CDR3 region: CASTRASGGELFF. CDR3 in DNA: TGCGCCAGCACCCGGGCCTCAGGCGGGGAGCTGTTTTTT.

V usage is TRBV13 and J usage is TRBJ2-1; 8 bases are shared with TRBD2. After removal of 7 bases from V and 3 bases from J, the junction contained 11 bases not matched to a gene. Germline-derived CDR1 and CDR2 are PRHDT and FYEKMQ (reference sequence). The length of the CDR3 is 16 residues. CDR3 protein: CASTRGAGGFYNEQFF. DNA of the CDR3: TGTGCCAGCACCCGAGGGGCGGGGGGTTTCTACAATGAGCAGTTCTTC.

The V call is TRBV9, the J call TRBJ1-1; D not resolved. V lost 4 bases, J lost 0 bases, and 16 bases lay in between. CDR1 is SGDLS and CDR2 is YYNGEE in the germline V gene. This CDR3 contains 16 residues. The CDR3 DNA sequence: TGTGCCAGCAGCCCTCGCTACGGAACGGTGAACACTGAAGCTTTCTTT. It is translated as CASSPRYGTVNTEAFF.

The J gene is TRBJ2-1, the V gene TRBV14; 12 bases fit TRBD2. Trimming cost V 4 bases and J 10 bases; bases outside gene matches: 11. The germline gives CDR1 SGHDN, CDR2 FVKESK. This CDR3 has 16 residues. CDR3: CASSPPRSSGRAEQFF. CDR3 sequence (DNA): TGTGCCAGCAGCCCACCCCGGTCTAGCGGGAGGGCAGAGCAGTTCTTC.

The chain employs TRBV5-4 and TRBJ2-5; unclear D gene. Trimming took 4 bases from V and 1 from J, leaving 14 bases between them. The CDR3 totals 15 residues. Germline assignment: CDR1 SGHNT and CDR2 YYREEE (reference sequence). CDR3 protein: CASSTTRLFQETQYF. The CDR3 DNA is TGTGCCAGCAGCACAACCCGTCTATTCCAAGAGACCCAGTACTTC.

The chain recombines TRBV19 with TRBJ2-7, with 8 bases that match TRBD1. Germline values: CDR1 LNHDA, CDR2 SQIVND (reference sequence). The CDR3 runs to 16 residues. Germline trimming cut 5 bases from V and 1 base from J; bases unmatched to any gene: 10. This chain's CDR3 is CASSVAGQGSSYEQYF. In DNA form, the CDR3 reads TGTGCCAGTAGTGTCGCCGGACAGGGCAGTTCCTACGAGCAGTACTTC.

The chain recombines TRBV7-8 with TRBJ1-6; possible D gene TRBD1, 5 bases. The V gene's germline CDR1 is SGHVS and CDR2 FQNEAQ. The CDR3 runs 14 residues. V gave up 1 base and J gave up 7 bases, with 8 bases separating them. The CDR3 nucleotides read TGTGCCAGCAGCTTAGGACAGTCGAATTCACCCCTCCACTTT. Its protein product is CASSLGQSNSPLHF. Full variable domain (remainder filled in from reference TRBV7-8 and TRBJ1-6): GAGVSQSPRYKVAKRGQDVALRCDPISGHVSLFWYQQALGQGPEFLTYFQNEAQLDKSGLPSDRFFAERPEGSVSTLKIQRTQQEDSAVYLCASSLGQSNSPLHFGNGTRLTVT.

The chain combines TRBV5-5 with TRBJ1-2; D perhaps matches TRBD1 (6 bases). Germline values: CDR1 SGHKS, CDR2 YYEKEE (reference sequence). V lost 5 bases and J 1 base, leaving 12 bases between the germline ends. The CDR3 has 14 residues. The CDR3 DNA reads TGTGCCAGCAGATTCGGACAGAGTAACTATGGCTACACCTTC. It translates to CASRFGQSNYGYTF.

This clone was counted a few times. This chain links TRBV3-1 (or the pseudogene TRBV3-2) with TRBJ2-2; D is undetermined. This CDR3 region has 12 residues. V shed 6 bases and J shed 1 base, with 3 bases lying between them. CDR1 is LGHDT, CDR2 YNNKEL, per germline (reference sequence). This CDR3 is CASSRNTGELFF. The CDR3 nucleotides are TGTGCCAGCAGTCGGAACACCGGGGAGCTGTTTTTT.

The chain couples TRBV2 to TRBJ1-1, with 9 bases aligning to TRBD1. Losses at the gene ends were 4 bases for V and 4 bases for J; bases not matched to a gene: 4. This CDR3 has 14 amino acids. Germline lookup yields CDR1 SNHLY and CDR2 FYNNEI. CDR3 nucleotides: TGTGCCAGCAGTGCACAGGGGGCAGTCACTGAAGCTTTCTTT. It yields the protein CASSAQGAVTEAFF.

The J gene is TRBJ1-1, the V gene TRBV3-1 (or the pseudogene TRBV3-2); TRBD1 is a possible D gene (5 bases). This CDR3 spans 14 amino acids. Between the trimmed V and J ends, which lost 1 base and 4 bases, there was a span of 10 bases. The germline V gene has CDR1 LGHDT and CDR2 YNNKEL (reference sequence). CDR3 coding DNA: TGTGCCAGCAGCCAAGGGGTTGGGGGCACTGAAGCTTTCTTT. Translating gives CASSQGVGGTEAFF.

The chain has TRBV12-3 or TRBV12-4 and TRBJ1-6; 7 nucleotides line up with TRBD1. V lost 5 bases to trimming and J lost 8 bases; unmatched junction nucleotides: 3. This CDR3 region has 13 residues. DNA of the CDR3: TGTGCCAGCAGTAAACAGGGGCATTCACCCCTCCACTTT. Translation: CASSKQGHSPLHF.

The rearrangement uses TRBV20-1 and TRBJ2-7; no firm D call. CDR3 length equals 11 residues. Trimming stripped 0 bases from V and 7 bases from J, with 7 bases between. CDR1 DFQATT and CDR2 SNEGSKA come from the germline V gene (reference sequence). The CDR3 DNA sequence: TGCAGTGCTAGAGATTTAACAGAGCAGTACTTC. Encoded protein: CSARDLTEQYF.